This passage covers 8 T cell receptor beta chains from one sample sequenced in a study of blood T cell repertoires in COVID-19. The assay was immunoSEQ multiplex PCR, and TCRdb's table has in-frame clones only and misses some. The sample shows more than 300,000 clones, more than 75% of them seen only once. Sequences were obtained from PBMCs or T cells enriched from blood (not recorded which). These TCRs come from a man aged 35-49 years in a cohort exposed to, infected with or recovered from COVID-19 (not recorded which).

This chain links TRBV2 with TRBJ2-5; 9 nucleotides match TRBD2. The CDR3 length is 15 residues. The germline V gene encodes CDR1 SNHLY and CDR2 FYNNEI. J was trimmed by 4 bases and V by 4 bases; bases with no gene match: 7. The CDR3 DNA sequence: TGTGCCAGCAGTGTGTCGCTAGCGGGACGAGAGACCCAGTACTTC. It codes for CASSVSLAGRETQYF. The whole variable domain, remainder taken from reference TRBV2 and TRBJ2-5, is EPEVTQTPSHQVTQMGQEVILRCVPISNHLYFYWYRQILGQKVEFLVSFYNNEISEKSEIFDDQFSVERPDGSNFTLKIRSTKLEDSAMYFCASSVSLAGRETQYFGPGTRLLVL.

This clone was counted once. The V gene is TRBV29-1, the J gene TRBJ1-2, with D tentatively TRBD1 (6 bases). CDR3 size: 14 residues. Germline loops: CDR1 SQVTM, CDR2 ANQGSEA. V lost 6 bases, J lost 0 bases, and 14 bases lay in between. CDR3 region: CSVHRDMANYGYTF. CDR3 nucleotides: TGCAGCGTCCACCGGGACATGGCTAACTATGGCTACACCTTC. Full variable domain (rest looked up from reference TRBV29-1 and TRBJ1-2): SAVISQKPSRDICQRGTSLTIQCQVDSQVTMMFWYRQQPGQSLTLIATANQGSEATYESGFVIDKFPISRPNLTFSTLTVSNMSPEDSSIYLCSVHRDMANYGYTFGSGTRLTVV.

This chain links TRBV10-3 with TRBJ1-6; 11 positions agree with TRBD1. This CDR3 has 14 amino acids. The germline V gene encodes CDR1 ENHRY and CDR2 SYGVKD. Losses at the gene ends were 10 bases for V and 6 bases for J; bases not matched to a gene: 5. CDR3 DNA: TGTGCCACCGTGGACAGGGGGCCTAATTCACCCCTCCACTTT. Protein product: CATVDRGPNSPLHF.

The genes are TRBV5-4 and TRBJ2-1, with 11 bases lining up with TRBD1. This CDR3 spans 15 amino acids. Per the germline V gene, CDR1 is SGHNT and CDR2 is YYREEE (reference sequence). V trimming: 5 bases; J trimming: 7 bases; junction bases outside the gene matches: 8. DNA of the CDR3: TGTGCCAGCAGGTCGGGGACAGGGGGAGCAAATGAGCAGTTCTTC. Its translation is CASRSGTGGANEQFF.

The sample holds many counts of this clone. The chain couples TRBV6-4 to TRBJ2-3; 9 bases are a match to TRBD2. With V trimmed by 2 bases and J by 3 bases, 6 bases remained unmatched. Germline V gives CDR1 MRHNA, CDR2 SNTAGT. CDR3 size: 16 residues. The CDR3 coding sequence is TGTGCCAGCAGTGACCGTAGCGGGAGCGGTACAGATACGCAGTATTTT. Translating it yields CASSDRSGSGTDTQYF.

The J gene is TRBJ1-3, the V gene TRBV6-5; no reliable D call. The length of the CDR3 is 16 residues. From germline, CDR1 is MNHEY and CDR2 SVGAGI. Trimming shortened V by 0 bases and J by 1 base, and 10 bases separated the two germline ends. CDR3 sequence reads: CASSYSDKLSGNTIYF. The CDR3 bases are TGTGCCAGCAGTTACTCTGACAAGCTTTCTGGAAACACCATATATTTT.

J is TRBJ2-1 and V is TRBV27; the D gene is possibly TRBD1 (6 bases). Germline values: CDR1 MNHEY, CDR2 SMNVEV (reference sequence). This CDR3 comprises 15 residues. Trimming pared 5 bases from V and 0 bases from J, leaving 11 bases between. DNA of the CDR3: TGTGCCAGCAGTCCTACAGGGAGCTCCTACAATGAGCAGTTCTTC. Protein sequence: CASSPTGSSYNEQFF.

The sample holds a few counts of this clone. The chain carries TRBV28 and TRBJ2-7; tentative D call: TRBD1 (6 bases). CDR3 size: 13 residues. Per the germline V gene, CDR1 is MDHEN and CDR2 is SYDVKM. With 7 bases removed from V and 5 bases from J, the gap between germline ends came to 15 bases. This chain's CDR3 is CASIANRVHEQYF. The CDR3 nucleotides read TGTGCCAGCATTGCCAACAGGGTCCACGAGCAGTACTTC.